The 21 T cell receptor beta chains reported below all come from one sample, sequenced in a study of blood T cell repertoires in COVID-19. The protocol was immunoSEQ multiplex PCR, while the TCRdb copy is restricted to in-frame clones and leaves out a portion. This table has about 77,000 clones, around four fifths appearing once. Sequencing was carried out using peripheral blood. The receptors were gathered from a man aged 55 to 69 with acute or convalescent COVID-19.

This clone has more than one count but fewer than ten. The V call is TRBV5-4, the J call TRBJ2-7; 9 bases are a match to TRBD1. J gave up 4 bases and V 2 bases, and 10 bases lay outside the gene matches. CDR3 size: 16 residues. The germline CDR1 and CDR2 sequences are SGHNT and YYREEE (reference sequence). The CDR3 here is CASSLQPGQGEYEQYF. Here the CDR3 DNA reads TGTGCCAGCAGCTTACAACCGGGACAGGGTGAATACGAGCAGTACTTC.

This clone showed up just once. This sequence joins TRBV30 and TRBJ1-2, with 9 bases fitting TRBD1. The V segment lost 4 bases and the J segment 7 bases; nucleotides outside the gene matches: 13. The germline CDR1 and CDR2 sequences are GTSNPN and SVGIG (reference sequence). CDR3 length: 15 residues. DNA for the CDR3: TGTGCCTGGATCTCCGGGGGACAGGGATTTCGTGGCTACACCTTC. It is translated as CAWISGGQGFRGYTF.

V gene TRBV11-3 combines with J gene TRBJ2-2; 7 bases fit TRBD1. Germline CDR1 and CDR2: SGHNT and YENEEA. V was pared by 5 bases and J by 1 base, with 4 bases of the junction left unmatched. The CDR3 runs to 15 residues. The chain's CDR3 is CASSPGTVNTGELFF. The DNA for the CDR3 is TGTGCCAGCAGCCCCGGGACAGTGAACACCGGGGAGCTGTTTTTT.

The rearrangement links TRBV19 to TRBJ2-1, with a tentative D call TRBD1 (6 bases). V was trimmed by 3 bases and J by 2 bases, leaving 11 bases between them. Germline CDR1 is LNHDA and CDR2 is SQIVND (reference sequence). There are 15 residues in the CDR3. CDR3 nucleotides: TGTGCCAGTAGTATTAGGGGGAGTACCTACAATGAGCAGTTCTTC. It yields the protein CASSIRGSTYNEQFF.

The chain carries TRBV6-1 and TRBJ2-1; D possibly corresponds to TRBD2 (5 bases). Trimming pared 2 bases from V and 5 bases from J, leaving 7 bases between. CDR1 is MNHNS and CDR2 is SASEGT in the germline V gene. CDR3 length: 13 residues. CDR3 nucleotides: TGTGCCAGCAGTGAATCGGGGAACAATGAGCAGTTCTTC. Its translation: CASSESGNNEQFF.

This clone appeared a few times. The genes are TRBV5-5 and TRBJ2-3; TRBD2 is a possible D gene (7 bases). Per germline, CDR1 SGHKS and CDR2 YYEKEE (reference sequence). Between the trimmed V and J ends, which lost 0 bases and 2 bases, there was a span of 13 bases. The length of the CDR3 is 16 residues. For the CDR3, the DNA is TGTGCCAGCAGCTTGGGGGGGGGCCTTGCCACAGATACGCAGTATTTT. This sequence encodes CASSLGGGLATDTQYF.

This chain uses TRBV11-1 with TRBJ2-1; possible D gene TRBD2, 5 bases. Trimming removed 5 bases at V and 3 bases at J, with 11 bases between. There are 14 residues in the CDR3. Germline V CDR1 and CDR2: SGHAT, FQDESV (reference sequence). CDR3 amino acids: CASSPRGNYNEQFF. The CDR3 DNA reads as TGTGCCAGCAGCCCACGGGGAAACTACAATGAGCAGTTCTTC.

This clone was picked up a small number of times. The chain has TRBV30 and TRBJ2-7, with 7 bases that match TRBD2. The V and J ends lost 0 bases and 3 bases, in that order; junction bases with no gene match: 17. Germline values: CDR1 GTSNPN, CDR2 SVGIG (reference sequence). The CDR3 length is 18 residues. CDR3 loop: CAWSVGLADQGADYEQYF. As DNA, the CDR3 is TGTGCCTGGAGTGTAGGGCTAGCGGACCAGGGAGCCGACTACGAGCAGTACTTC.

The chain recombines TRBV18 with TRBJ1-6; D remains ambiguous. The CDR3 sequence is 16 residues long. Deletions cut 2 bases from V and 5 bases from J, with 13 bases between. CDR1 is KGHSH and CDR2 is LQKENI in the germline V gene. This CDR3 reads CASSPTPVANNSPLHF. CDR3 sequence (DNA): TGTGCCAGCTCACCAACGCCGGTAGCGAATAATTCACCCCTCCACTTT.

The rearrangement joins TRBV6-4 to TRBJ2-1; D is possibly TRBD1 (5 bases). Germline CDR1 reads MRHNA; CDR2 reads SNTAGT. V was shortened by 3 bases and J by 4 bases, with 10 bases between the two germline ends. CDR3 length: 14 residues. CDR3 DNA: TGTGCCAGCAGTGAGTCAGGGTTGTACAATGAGCAGTTCTTC. Translating gives CASSESGLYNEQFF.

The V and J genes are TRBV6-5 and TRBJ2-3, with TRBD2 identical over 8 bases. There are 14 residues in the CDR3. Trimming at V came to 7 bases and at J to 2 bases, leaving 5 bases not matched to a gene. The germline gives CDR1 MNHEY, CDR2 SVGAGI. The CDR3 region has the DNA TGTGCCAGCACGGGGGGGCGTCACACAGATACGCAGTATTTT. Its protein is CASTGGRHTDTQYF.

This clone has at least ten counts. The chain links TRBV5-4 to TRBJ1-2, with 8 bases fitting TRBD1. Germline V gene data show CDR1 as SGHNT and CDR2 as YYREEE (reference sequence). J lost 3 bases, V lost 5 bases, and 15 bases had no gene match. CDR3 length: 17 amino acids. CDR3 nucleotide sequence: TGTGCCAGCAGTCAAGATTTCCTGACGGGACAGGACTATGGCTACACCTTC. It specifies CASSQDFLTGQDYGYTF.

The chain has TRBV6-4 and TRBJ2-3; 10 nucleotides agree with TRBD2. CDR1 and CDR2 from the germline V gene are MRHNA and SNTAGT. The CDR3 covers 16 residues. Unmatched junction bases numbered 7, after V lost 3 bases and J lost 4 bases. The CDR3 loop reads CASSESPSGSADTQYF. The CDR3 bases are TGTGCCAGCAGTGAATCCCCTAGCGGGAGTGCAGATACGCAGTATTTT.

This clone was picked up a small number of times. The rearrangement joins TRBV30 to TRBJ1-2; D possibly corresponds to TRBD1 (6 bases). CDR1 is GTSNPN and CDR2 is SVGIG in the germline V gene (reference sequence). Trimming removed 5 bases at V and 2 bases at J, with 12 bases between. The CDR3 totals 13 residues. CDR3 nucleotide sequence: TGTGCCTGGGGCACACAGGGAAACTATGGCTACACCTTC. Its translation: CAWGTQGNYGYTF.

With respect to this clone: The junction departs from germline at one end; a sequencing error may be responsible. The same CDR3 can be traced to other DNA sequences in this sample. The V and J genes are TRBV25-1 and TRBJ2-3; 14 nucleotides match TRBD2. Germline values: CDR1 MGHDK, CDR2 SYGVNS. The CDR3 contains 18 residues. CDR3 sequence: CASSDLGTSGSSTDTQYF. The CDR3, as DNA: TGTGCTAGCAGTGACCTTGGGACTAGCGGGAGCAGCACAGATACGCAGTATTTT.

Ten or more counts support this clone. The J gene is TRBJ1-5, the V gene TRBV24-1; no definite D call. V was cut by 4 bases and J by 5 bases, with 5 bases left in between. The germline CDR1 and CDR2 sequences are KGHDR and SFDVKD. The CDR3 is 12 residues long. The CDR3 sequence is CATSDADQPQHF. The CDR3 bases are TGTGCCACCAGTGACGCGGATCAGCCCCAGCATTTT.

The chain is built from TRBV9 and TRBJ1-3; perhaps TRBD1 as D (6 bases). The V end lost 0 bases, the J end lost 0 bases, and 10 bases lay between the germline ends. Germline assignment: CDR1 SGDLS and CDR2 YYNGEE. The CDR3 length is 16 residues. The CDR3 DNA sequence: TGTGCCAGCAGCGTAGGGCAGGGGAACTCTGGAAACACCATATATTTT. Amino acids: CASSVGQGNSGNTIYF. Supplemented by reference TRBV9 and TRBJ1-3, the full variable domain reads DSGVTQTPKHLITATGQRVTLRCSPRSGDLSVYWYQQSLDQGLQFLIQYYNGEERAKGNILERFSAQQFPDLHSELNLSSLELGDSALYFCASSVGQGNSGNTIYFGEGSWLTVV.

V and J are TRBV4-1 and TRBJ2-7, with 7 bases lining up with TRBD2. V lost 1 base and J lost 2; bases outside the gene matches: 11. CDR1 and CDR2 from the germline V gene are MGHRA and YSYEKL. The CDR3 spans 17 residues. The CDR3 loop is CASSQVPLAASAYEQYF. The CDR3 DNA reads as TGCGCCAGCAGCCAAGTCCCTCTAGCGGCTTCTGCCTACGAGCAGTACTTC.

The V gene is TRBV6-1, the J gene TRBJ2-5; tentative D call: TRBD2 (6 bases). This CDR3 has 14 residues. Looked up from germline, CDR1 is MNHNS and CDR2 is SASEGT. The V end was cut by 2 bases, the J end by 5 bases, with 12 bases between. Written as DNA, the CDR3 is TGTGCCAGCAGTGAACACGGAGGGGATGAGACCCAGTACTTC. Translation gives CASSEHGGDETQYF.

The V gene is TRBV11-2, the J gene TRBJ1-2; D may be TRBD1 (6 bases). This CDR3 is built from 14 residues. The germline V gene has CDR1 SGHAT and CDR2 FQNNGV. Trimming took 4 bases from V and 8 from J, leaving 17 bases between them. The DNA of the CDR3 is TGTGCCAGCAGCTCCACCGGGACACGGAAGGGCTACACCTTC. Translated: CASSSTGTRKGYTF. The full variable domain, completed using reference TRBV11-2 and TRBJ1-2, is EAGVAQSPRYKIIEKRQSVAFWCNPISGHATLYWYQQILGQGPKLLIQFQNNGVVDDSQLPKDRFSAERLKGVDSTLKIQPAKLEDSAVYLCASSSTGTRKGYTFGSGTRLTVV.

The chain recombines TRBV6-5 with TRBJ1-6; 8 bases are a match to TRBD1. V lost 4 bases and J lost 9; bases outside the gene matches: 11. Germline loops: CDR1 MNHEY, CDR2 SVGAGI. The length of the CDR3 is 16 residues. The CDR3 DNA reads TGTGCCAGCAGTTGGGCAGGGGGCGCGGTTAGTTCACCCCTCCACTTT. This gives the protein CASSWAGGAVSSPLHF.